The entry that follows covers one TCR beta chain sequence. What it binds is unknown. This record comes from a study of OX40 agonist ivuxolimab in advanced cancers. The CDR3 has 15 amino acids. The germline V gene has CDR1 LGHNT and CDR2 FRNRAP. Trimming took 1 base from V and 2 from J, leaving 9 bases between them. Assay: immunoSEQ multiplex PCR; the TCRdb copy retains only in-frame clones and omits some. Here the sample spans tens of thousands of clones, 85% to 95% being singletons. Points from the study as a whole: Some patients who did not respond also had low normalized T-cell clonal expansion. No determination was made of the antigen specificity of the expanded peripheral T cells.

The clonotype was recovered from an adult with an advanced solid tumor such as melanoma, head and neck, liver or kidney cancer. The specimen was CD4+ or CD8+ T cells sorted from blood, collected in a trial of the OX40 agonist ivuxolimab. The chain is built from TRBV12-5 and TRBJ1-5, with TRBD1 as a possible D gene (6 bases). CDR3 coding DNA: TGTGCTAGTGGTTTGGACAGGGTGGGCAATCAGCCCCAGCATTTT. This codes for CASGLDRVGNQPQHF.